This TCR beta chain was identified in a study of post-analysis software for immune sequencing data. Study-wide points: Patients with multiple sclerosis recorded significantly lower normalized Chao1 diversity than controls, the study found. A few TRBV segments appeared more often in patients than in controls, and TRBV5-6, TRBV5-1 and TRBV20-1 were among these.

This clonotype was found once. Its matching antigen is unknown. Built from TCR beta cDNA, the libraries had unique molecular identifiers in them. TCRdb redid the calling of the PCR reads with MiXCR, one entry per CDR3 protein. The sample holds some 690,000 distinct CDR3 sequences, 55% to 60% seen once. The CDR3 consists of 16 residues. Germline CDR1 and CDR2: MNHNS and SASEGT. This clonotype originated in a girl between 2 and 10 years old with multiple sclerosis. The chain uses TRBV6-1 and TRBJ2-5, with 14 positions matching TRBD2. The last part of the DNA fits TRBJ2-7 better; the J call may be wrong. Sequencing was carried out using blood. The CDR3: CASSEGTSGRPHEQYF. In DNA, the CDR3 is TGTGCCAGCAGTGAAGGGACTAGCGGGAGGCCCCACGAGCAGTACTTC.